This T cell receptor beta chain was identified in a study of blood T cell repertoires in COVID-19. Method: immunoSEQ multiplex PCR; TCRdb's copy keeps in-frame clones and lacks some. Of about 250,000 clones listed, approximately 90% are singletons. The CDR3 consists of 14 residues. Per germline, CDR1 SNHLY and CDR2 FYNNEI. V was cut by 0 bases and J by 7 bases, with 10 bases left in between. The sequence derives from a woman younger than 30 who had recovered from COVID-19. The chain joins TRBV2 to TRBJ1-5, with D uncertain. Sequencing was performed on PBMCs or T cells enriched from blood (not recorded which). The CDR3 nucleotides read TGTGCCAGCAGTGAAGCGCTGCGGGGACAGCCCCAGCATTTT. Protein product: CASSEALRGQPQHF.